This is a list of T cell receptor beta chains from one sample in a study of blood T cell repertoires in COVID-19. Produced via immunoSEQ multiplex PCR; TCRdb's table is partial and in-frame only. The table lists roughly 120,000 clones, over 85% of them singletons. The sample consisted of peripheral blood. The origin of the receptors is a man in his 60s with COVID-19, enrolled during active disease. Each CDR3 is given with its conserved first and last residue. A D gene is named only where the DNA matches it firmly. Clone size is given for some rows only: seen once, a few or many times, or a class if the clone is expanded.

TRBJ2-7	TRBV3-1/TRBV3-2	.	TRBD2	TGTGCCAGCAGCACGGCCTTGGCGGGAGGGCCAAAGGAGCAGTACTTC	CASSTALAGGPKEQYF
TRBJ1-2	TRBV18	once	TRBD1	TGTGCCAGCTCACCTCAAGACAGGGATGGCTACACCTTC	CASSPQDRDGYTF
TRBJ2-7	TRBV5-6	.	TRBD2	TGTGCCAGCAGCTTGGTAACGGCAGGACTAGCTGTCTACGAGCAGTACTTC	CASSLVTAGLAVYEQYF
TRBJ2-1	TRBV27	.	.	TGTGCCAGCAGTTTATGGGGGGGCAGGGGAAGAGTGGATGAGCAGTTCTTC	CASSLWGGRGRVDEQFF
TRBJ1-3	TRBV12-5	.	.	TGTGCTAGTGGTTCGGGGGACTCTGGAAACACCATATATTTT	CASGSGDSGNTIYF
TRBJ1-5	TRBV7-9	.	TRBD1	TGTGCCAGCAGCACGGGACAGGGAGGACAGCCCCAGCATTTT	CASSTGQGGQPQHF
TRBJ1-1	TRBV6-5	.	TRBD1	TGTGCCAGCAACCGGGACAGGAGGGAAACTGAAGCTTTCTTT	CASNRDRRETEAFF
TRBJ1-4	TRBV5-1	few	.	TGCGCCAGCAGCCTCGACGGAGGGAATGAAAAACTGTTTTTT	CASSLDGGNEKLFF
TRBJ2-5	TRBV7-2	.	TRBD2	TGTGCCAGCAGCTCCTACGGACTAGCGGGAGTAGAGACCCAGTACTTC	CASSSYGLAGVETQYF
TRBJ1-1	TRBV7-3	.	.	TGTGCCAGCAGCTTAAGTGGGAGCACTGAAGCTTTCTTT	CASSLSGSTEAFF
TRBJ1-6	TRBV6-4	.	TRBD1	TGTGCCAGCAGTGACGGGACAGGGGACAATAATTCACCCCTCCACTTT	CASSDGTGDNNSPLHF
TRBJ2-5	TRBV7-9	.	TRBD1	TGTGCCAGCAGCTTATCCTCACAGGGGGCGCGGGATTGGCGAGAGACCCAGTACTTC	CASSLSSQGARDWRETQYF
TRBJ1-1	TRBV5-1	.	TRBD1	TGCGCCAGCAGCCTGACGGGACAGGGTGACTGGAGTACTGAAGCTTTCTTT	CASSLTGQGDWSTEAFF
TRBJ1-6	TRBV20-1	.	TRBD1	TGCAGTGCCGGACAGGGTTCACCCCTCCACTTT	CSAGQGSPLHF
TRBJ2-7	TRBV5-4	.	.	TGTGCCAGCAGCTCTATGTTGGAGGGCCCCTACGAGCAGTACTTC	CASSSMLEGPYEQYF
TRBJ2-1	TRBV7-3	.	TRBD2	TGTGCCAGCAGCCGGGGGGTGGCTAGCGGGTTCGATGAGCAGTTCTTC	CASSRGVASGFDEQFF
TRBJ2-3	TRBV5-1	.	TRBD2	TGCGCCAGCAGCCGGACTAGCGGGAGCGGGGCAGATACGCAGTATTTT	CASSRTSGSGADTQYF
TRBJ2-5	TRBV11-3	.	.	TGTGCCAGCAGCCCTTCTCCGGACAGCCAAGAGACCCAGTACTTC	CASSPSPDSQETQYF
TRBJ1-5	TRBV4-2	.	.	TGTGCCAGCAGCCGTTCTAATAGCAATCAGCCCCAGCATTTT	CASSRSNSNQPQHF
TRBJ2-7	TRBV19	.	TRBD1	TGTGCCAGTAGTATGGGACAGGGGCGGGACGAGCAGTACTTC	CASSMGQGRDEQYF
TRBJ1-6	TRBV7-2	once	TRBD1	TGTGCCAGCAGCTTAACAGGGACAGGGCCTTCACCCCTCCACTTT	CASSLTGTGPSPLHF
TRBJ1-6	TRBV12-5	.	TRBD1	TGTGCTAGTGGTTTGGTTGGACAGGGGGGACGTAATTCACCCCTCCACTTT	CASGLVGQGGRNSPLHF
TRBJ2-5	TRBV19	.	.	TGTGCCAGTAGTATAGATCCTGGGCTGGAAGAGACCCAGTACTTC	CASSIDPGLEETQYF
TRBJ2-7	TRBV7-9	.	.	TGTGCCAGCAGCTTAGTAGGGGCCTACGAGCAGTACTTC	CASSLVGAYEQYF
TRBJ2-3	TRBV10-3	.	TRBD2	TGTGCCATCAAAAGACTAGCGGGGACCACAGATACGCAGTATTTT	CAIKRLAGTTDTQYF
TRBJ2-2	TRBV5-1	.	.	TGCGCCAGCAGCTTGGAGGGGATGAACACCGGGGAGCTGTTTTTT	CASSLEGMNTGELFF
TRBJ2-1	TRBV30	.	.	TGTGCCGGTGCCCGCGGGGGACAGGCCCATGAGCAGTTCTTC	CAGARGGQAHEQFF
TRBJ1-2	TRBV5-1	.	TRBD1	TGCGCCAGCAGCGTAGCCTCGGGACAGGCGGCCTATGGCTACACCTTC	CASSVASGQAAYGYTF
TRBJ2-1	TRBV7-9	.	.	TGTGCCACGCTGACAGACCTTAATGAGCAGTTCTTC	CATLTDLNEQFF
TRBJ2-7	TRBV11-2	.	.	TGTGCCAGCAGCTTAGGCCAAAACGGGGGTTACGAGCAGTACTTC	CASSLGQNGGYEQYF
TRBJ1-2	TRBV28	.	.	TGTGCCAGCAGTTTCGGGGGGGACCGGGTGAATGGCTACACCTTC	CASSFGGDRVNGYTF
TRBJ2-2	TRBV5-4	.	TRBD1	TGTGCCAGCAGCTTGGGGACAGGGGAGAACACCGGGGAGCTGTTTTTT	CASSLGTGENTGELFF
TRBJ1-4	TRBV10-1	.	.	TGCGCCAGCAGTGAGTCCCTCGGCGGGGGTAATGAAAAACTGTTTTTT	CASSESLGGGNEKLFF
TRBJ2-5	TRBV7-3	.	TRBD2	TGTGCCAGCAGATCCGGGACTAGCGGGAGCCAAGAGACCCAGTACTTC	CASRSGTSGSQETQYF
TRBJ1-4	TRBV7-9	.	.	TGTGCCAGCAGCCTCGACGGTTTCGGGGAAAAACTGTTTTTT	CASSLDGFGEKLFF
TRBJ2-7	TRBV4-2	.	.	TGTGCCAGCAGCCAAGCTTCGAGTTACGAGCAGTACTTC	CASSQASSYEQYF
TRBJ2-1	TRBV10-3	.	TRBD2	TGTGCCATCACGGAGGCCGGAGGGAGCGGGAGAAGAATTGGCAATGAGCAGTTCTTC	CAITEAGGSGRRIGNEQFF
TRBJ2-3	TRBV9	.	.	TGTGCCAGCAGCGTAGTTAGCGGAGCCACAGATACGCAGTATTTT	CASSVVSGATDTQYF
TRBJ1-2	TRBV18	.	TRBD1	TGTGCCAGCTCGGACGGGGGACAGTTCTATGGCTACACCTTC	CASSDGGQFYGYTF
TRBJ1-5	TRBV7-8	few	.	TGTGCCAGCAGCTTAGAACTCGCCTATCAGCCCCAGCATTTT	CASSLELAYQPQHF
TRBJ2-7	TRBV30	.	TRBD1	TGTGCCTGGGACCCCGGGACAGGCCTGAGCTCCTACGAGCAGTACTTC	CAWDPGTGLSSYEQYF
TRBJ2-1	TRBV6-2/TRBV6-3	.	.	TGTGCCAGCAGCCAGCCTCCGGGACTCGCGAATGAGCAGTTCTTC	CASSQPPGLANEQFF
TRBJ2-4	TRBV6-5	.	.	TGTGCCAGCAGTTACTCGCCCGGGGGAAAGGACATTCAGTACTTC	CASSYSPGGKDIQYF
TRBJ1-1	TRBV5-1	.	TRBD1	TGCGCCAGCAGCTCGGCAGGGGGCATGAACACTGAAGCTTTCTTT	CASSSAGGMNTEAFF
TRBJ2-1	TRBV10-1	once	TRBD2	TGCGCCAGCAGTGAACTAGCGGGAGGCTCCTACAATGAGCAGTTCTTC	CASSELAGGSYNEQFF
TRBJ2-7	TRBV4-1	few	TRBD2	TGCGCCAGCAGCCAAGGAGAGGAGACTAGCGGGAGGCACTACGAGCAGTACTTC	CASSQGEETSGRHYEQYF
TRBJ1-2	TRBV5-6	many	.	TGTGCCAGCAGCCCTGGGGGAGGGTTCTATGGCTACACCTTC	CASSPGGGFYGYTF
TRBJ2-7	TRBV2	once	TRBD2	TGTGCCAGCACGGGGCGGGAGAGATCCTACGAGCAGTACTTC	CASTGRERSYEQYF
TRBJ2-7	TRBV7-3	.	TRBD1	TGTGCCAGCAGCCCCGACCCACAGGGGTCGAGCTACGAGCAGTACTTC	CASSPDPQGSSYEQYF
TRBJ2-1	TRBV5-6	.	TRBD2	TGTGCCAGCAGACCTCTCGGGACTAACTCCTACAATGAGCAGTTCTTC	CASRPLGTNSYNEQFF
TRBJ2-7	TRBV2	.	.	TGTGCCAGCACCTACAGGAGCTCCTACGAGCAGTACTTC	CASTYRSSYEQYF